Detailed here is one TCR beta chain. Alongside a J-beta primer mix, a sample-barcoded 5' primer served in a second PCR lasting roughly 6 to 11 cycles. TCRdb recomputed calls from the 5' RACE reads with MiXCR, one row per CDR3 protein. The table has fewer than 900,000 distinct CDR3 sequences, over 45% seen once. CDR1 and CDR2 (germline): MGHRA, YSYEKL. V lost 1 base, J lost 4 bases, and 5 bases lay in between. The CDR3 extends over 13 amino acids. This specimen belongs to a study of blood T cells in healthy people across ages. The sample comprised blood. The genes are TRBV4-1 and TRBJ2-1; D uncertain. This receptor was taken from a woman aged 60-70 years in good health. The CDR3 DNA reads TGCGCCAGCAGCCAAGTGGCTTACAATGAGCAGTTCTTC. Amino acid sequence: CASSQVAYNEQFF.